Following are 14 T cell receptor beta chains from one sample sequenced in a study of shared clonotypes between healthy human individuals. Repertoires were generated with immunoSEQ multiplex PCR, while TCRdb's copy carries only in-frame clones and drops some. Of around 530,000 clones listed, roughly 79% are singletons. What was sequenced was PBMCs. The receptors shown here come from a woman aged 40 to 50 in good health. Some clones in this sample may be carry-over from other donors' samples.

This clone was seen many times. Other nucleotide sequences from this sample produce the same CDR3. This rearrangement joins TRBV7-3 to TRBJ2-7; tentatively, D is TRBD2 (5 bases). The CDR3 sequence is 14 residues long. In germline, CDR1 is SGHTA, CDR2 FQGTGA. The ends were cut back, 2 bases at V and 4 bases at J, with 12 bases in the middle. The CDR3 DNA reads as TGTGCCAGCAGCTTATCGGGCGGAGGTTACGAGCAGTACTTC. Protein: CASSLSGGGYEQYF.

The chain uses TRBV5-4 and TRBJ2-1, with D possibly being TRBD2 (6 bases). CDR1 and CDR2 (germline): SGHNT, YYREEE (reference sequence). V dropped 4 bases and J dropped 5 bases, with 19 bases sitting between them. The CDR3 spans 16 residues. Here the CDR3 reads CASSPGTSTYNNEQFF. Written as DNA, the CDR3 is TGTGCCAGCAGCCCCGGGACTTCAACGTATAACAATGAGCAGTTCTTC.

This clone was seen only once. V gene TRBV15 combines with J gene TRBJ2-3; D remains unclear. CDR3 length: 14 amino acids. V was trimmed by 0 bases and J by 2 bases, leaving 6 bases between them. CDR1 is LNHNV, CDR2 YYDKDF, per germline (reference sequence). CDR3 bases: TGTGCCACCAGCAGAGAGGCCGACACAGATACGCAGTATTTT. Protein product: CATSREADTDTQYF.

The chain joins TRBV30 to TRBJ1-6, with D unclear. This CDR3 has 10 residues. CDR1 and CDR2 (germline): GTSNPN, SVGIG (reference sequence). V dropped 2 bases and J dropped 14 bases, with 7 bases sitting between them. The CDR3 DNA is TGTGCCTGGAGTACCGGGTCCCTCCACTTT. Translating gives CAWSTGSLHF.

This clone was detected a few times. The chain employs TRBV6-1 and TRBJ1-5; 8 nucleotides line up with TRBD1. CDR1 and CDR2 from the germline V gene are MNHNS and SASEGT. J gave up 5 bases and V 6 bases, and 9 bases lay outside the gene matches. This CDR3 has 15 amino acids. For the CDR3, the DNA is TGTGCCAGCAGGGGACCCGGGACAGGAGATCAGCCCCAGCATTTT. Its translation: CASRGPGTGDQPQHF.

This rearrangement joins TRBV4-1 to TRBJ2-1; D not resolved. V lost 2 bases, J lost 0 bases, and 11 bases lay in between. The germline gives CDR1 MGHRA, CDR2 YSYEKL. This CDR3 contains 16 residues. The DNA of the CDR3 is TGCGCCAGCAGCCAATTGGACCTGACCTCCTACAATGAGCAGTTCTTC. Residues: CASSQLDLTSYNEQFF.

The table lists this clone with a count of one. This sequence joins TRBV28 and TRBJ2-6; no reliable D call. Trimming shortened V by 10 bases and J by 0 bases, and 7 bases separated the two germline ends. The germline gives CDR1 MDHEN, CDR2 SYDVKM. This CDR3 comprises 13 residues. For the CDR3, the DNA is TGTGCCACCCACCTCTCTGGGGCCAACGTCCTGACTTTC. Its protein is CATHLSGANVLTF.

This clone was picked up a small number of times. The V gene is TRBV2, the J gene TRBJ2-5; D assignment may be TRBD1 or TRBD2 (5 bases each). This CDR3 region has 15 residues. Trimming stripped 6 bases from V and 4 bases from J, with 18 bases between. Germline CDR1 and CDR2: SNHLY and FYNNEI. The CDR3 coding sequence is TGTGCCAGCAGCCCGAATCCGATTGGGGGAGAGACCCAGTACTTC. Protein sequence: CASSPNPIGGETQYF.

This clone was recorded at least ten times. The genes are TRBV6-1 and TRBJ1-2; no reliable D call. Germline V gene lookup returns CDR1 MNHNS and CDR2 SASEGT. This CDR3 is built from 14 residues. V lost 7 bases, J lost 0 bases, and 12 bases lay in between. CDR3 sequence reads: CASNGRSPNYGYTF. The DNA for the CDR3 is TGTGCCAGCAACGGGAGGAGTCCTAACTATGGCTACACCTTC.

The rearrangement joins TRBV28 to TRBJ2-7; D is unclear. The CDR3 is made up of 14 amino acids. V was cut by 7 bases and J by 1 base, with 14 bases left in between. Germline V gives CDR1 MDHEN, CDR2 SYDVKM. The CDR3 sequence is CASTGASGSYEQYF. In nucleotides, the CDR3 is TGTGCCAGCACCGGCGCAAGTGGGTCCTACGAGCAGTACTTC.

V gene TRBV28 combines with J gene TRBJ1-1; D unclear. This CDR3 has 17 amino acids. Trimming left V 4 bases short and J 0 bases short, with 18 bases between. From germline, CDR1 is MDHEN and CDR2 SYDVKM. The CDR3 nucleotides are TGTGCCAGCAGTTCACCCCCCTCGGAGCTATTGAACACTGAAGCTTTCTTT. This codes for CASSSPPSELLNTEAFF.

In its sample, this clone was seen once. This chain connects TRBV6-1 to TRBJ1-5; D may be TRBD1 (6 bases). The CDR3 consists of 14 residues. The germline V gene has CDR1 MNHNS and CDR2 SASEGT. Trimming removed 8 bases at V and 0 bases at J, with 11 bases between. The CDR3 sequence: CASVGQYSNQPQHF. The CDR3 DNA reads TGTGCCAGCGTAGGACAGTATAGCAATCAGCCCCAGCATTTT.

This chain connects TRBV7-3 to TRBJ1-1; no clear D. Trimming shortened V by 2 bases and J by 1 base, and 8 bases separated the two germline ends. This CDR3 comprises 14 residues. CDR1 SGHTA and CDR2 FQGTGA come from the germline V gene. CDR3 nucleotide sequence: TGTGCCAGCAGCTTATCGGCGGGGAACACTGAAGCTTTCTTT. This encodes CASSLSAGNTEAFF.

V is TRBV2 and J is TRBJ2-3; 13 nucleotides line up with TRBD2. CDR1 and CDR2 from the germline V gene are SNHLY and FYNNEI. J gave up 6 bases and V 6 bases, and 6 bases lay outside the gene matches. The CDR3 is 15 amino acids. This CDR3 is CASSGLAGAGDTQYF. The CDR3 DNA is TGTGCCAGCAGCGGACTAGCGGGAGCTGGGGATACGCAGTATTTT. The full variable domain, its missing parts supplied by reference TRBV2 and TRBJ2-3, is EPEVTQTPSHQVTQMGQEVILRCVPISNHLYFYWYRQILGQKVEFLVSFYNNEISEKSEIFDDQFSVERPDGSNFTLKIRSTKLEDSAMYFCASSGLAGAGDTQYFGPGTRLTVL.